The 14 T cell receptor beta chains listed next were all sequenced from one sample in a study of T cells in Graves' hyperthyroidism and ophthalmopathy. RNA transcripts yielded amplified TCR beta CDR3 regions. A first-round RT-PCR of the TCR CDR3 used the HTBI primer set. TCRdb recomputed calls from the multiplex PCR reads with MiXCR, one row per CDR3 protein. The sample lists some 340,000 distinct CDR3 sequences, roughly 13% seen once, with 34% in the top ten. The sequenced sample was blood. These receptors were taken from a woman aged 40 to 50 with Graves' ophthalmopathy.

In its sample, this clonotype was seen many times. Here the CDR3 reads CASSKDIQGLRELFF. CDR3 nucleotide sequence: TGTGCCAGCAGCAAAGACATTCAGGGTTTACGGGAGCTGTTTTTT. The chain employs TRBV7-2 and TRBJ2-2, with TRBD1 as a possible D gene (5 bases). The V end was cut by 5 bases, the J end by 9 bases, with 19 bases between. This CDR3 comprises 15 residues. Germline V CDR1 and CDR2: SGHTA, FQGNSA.

This clonotype was picked up a small number of times. The J gene is TRBJ2-7, the V gene TRBV5-1; D is possibly TRBD1 (6 bases). The CDR3 has 15 residues. The V gene lost 4 bases and the J gene lost 2 bases, with 16 bases spanning the gap. Germline loops: CDR1 SGHRS, CDR2 YFSETQ. CDR3 sequence: CASSKGQGVAYEQYF. The CDR3 nucleotides read TGCGCCAGCAGCAAGGGACAAGGAGTCGCCTACGAGCAGTACTTC.

This clonotype was seen more than once but under ten times. This rearrangement joins TRBV19 to TRBJ1-2; D might be TRBD1 (5 bases). The CDR3 has 17 amino acids. Trimming stripped 7 bases from V and 4 bases from J, with 25 bases between. The germline V gene has CDR1 LNHDA and CDR2 SQIVND (reference sequence). CDR3 DNA: TGTGCCAGTACCCAATCTGGGGGTTTTGGTCTTACCTATGGCTACACCTTC. This sequence encodes CASTQSGGFGLTYGYTF.

This clonotype was found a few times. The CDR3 bases are TGCAGTGCTAGATACATAGCGGGGGGCGGGGAGCTGTTTTTT. Residues: CSARYIAGGGELFF. The V gene is TRBV20-1, the J gene TRBJ2-2, with 10 nucleotides matching TRBD2. The junction had 4 bases not matched to a gene; V was cut back by 2 bases and J by 7 bases. This CDR3 comprises 14 residues. Germline V gene data show CDR1 as DFQATT and CDR2 as SNEGSKA (reference sequence).

There are many counts of this clonotype. The chain couples TRBV12-3 or TRBV12-4 to TRBJ2-3; D perhaps matches TRBD1 (6 bases). The CDR3 covers 15 residues. V lost 5 bases and J 3 bases, leaving 15 bases between the germline ends. CDR3 in DNA: TGTGCCAGCAGTCCCCTGGCCCAGGGGACAGATACGCAGTATTTT. It specifies CASSPLAQGTDTQYF.

This chain connects TRBV18 to TRBJ2-1; tentatively, D is TRBD2 (5 bases). The ends were cut back, 3 bases at V and 0 bases at J, with 15 bases in the middle. This CDR3 contains 17 residues. Looked up from germline, CDR1 is KGHSH and CDR2 is LQKENI. CDR3 coding DNA: TGTGCCAGCTCACCCCCGAGGGCCGCATCCTCCTACAATGAGCAGTTCTTC. It codes for CASSPPRAASSYNEQFF.

The table lists this clonotype with many counts. This chain joins TRBV14 and TRBJ1-2; 7 bases agree with TRBD1. The CDR3 length is 13 residues. Germline CDR1 and CDR2: SGHDN and FVKESK. J gave up 4 bases and V 4 bases, and 3 bases lay outside the gene matches. In nucleotides, the CDR3 is TGTGCCAGCAGCCTGGACAGGACCTATGGCTACACCTTC. Residues: CASSLDRTYGYTF.

The V call is TRBV6-5, the J call TRBJ2-7; D might be TRBD1 (5 bases). The V gene's germline CDR1 is MNHEY and CDR2 SVGAGI. Trimming cost V 0 bases and J 2 bases, with 11 bases left between them. The CDR3 totals 15 residues. CDR3 loop: CASSYSSDSPYEQYF. The CDR3 nucleotides are TGTGCCAGCAGTTACTCCTCTGACAGCCCCTACGAGCAGTACTTC.

The table lists this clonotype with a few counts. The rearrangement joins TRBV9 to TRBJ2-3; maybe TRBD2 (6 bases). The CDR3 length is 14 residues. Germline assignment: CDR1 SGDLS and CDR2 YYNGEE. V was cut by 3 bases and J by 0 bases, with 8 bases left in between. In nucleotides, the CDR3 is TGTGCCAGCAGCGGCCGGGGGAGCACAGATACGCAGTATTTT. Amino acid sequence: CASSGRGSTDTQYF. Together with reference TRBV9 and TRBJ2-3, the CDR3 gives the full variable domain: DSGVTQTPKHLITATGQRVTLRCSPRSGDLSVYWYQQSLDQGLQFLIQYYNGEERAKGNILERFSAQQFPDLHSELNLSSLELGDSALYFCASSGRGSTDTQYFGPGTRLTVL.

This clonotype was counted at least ten times. V gene TRBV10-1 combines with J gene TRBJ2-7, with unresolved D. This CDR3 spans 13 amino acids. Germline CDR1 and CDR2: WNHNN and SYGVQD (reference sequence). V was pared by 2 bases and J by 7 bases, with 12 bases between. This chain's CDR3 is CASSEAALGEQYF. The CDR3 nucleotides are TGCGCCAGCAGTGAGGCCGCCCTGGGGGAGCAGTACTTC.

This clonotype was observed many times. The V call is TRBV10-1, the J call TRBJ2-5; 8 bases agree with TRBD1. The CDR3 length is 17 residues. Losses at the gene ends were 7 bases for V and 5 bases for J; bases not matched to a gene: 18. The germline CDR1 and CDR2 sequences are WNHNN and SYGVQD (reference sequence). Written as DNA, the CDR3 is TGCGCCAGCAAGGGGTATGACGGGTACAGGGGGACTGAGACCCAGTACTTC. As protein: CASKGYDGYRGTETQYF.

This clonotype was observed at least ten times. The V call is TRBV2, the J call TRBJ2-3, with no clear D. Trimming shortened V by 7 bases and J by 0 bases, and 8 bases separated the two germline ends. Germline V gene lookup returns CDR1 SNHLY and CDR2 FYNNEI. This CDR3 region has 13 residues. The chain's CDR3 is CASKGPSTDTQYF. The CDR3 nucleotides are TGTGCCAGCAAAGGACCTAGCACAGATACGCAGTATTTT.

This sequence joins TRBV18 and TRBJ2-1; TRBD2 matches 8 bases. CDR3 length equals 16 residues. J lost 7 bases, V lost 1 base, and 9 bases had no gene match. Germline V gives CDR1 KGHSH, CDR2 LQKENI. CDR3 in DNA: TGTGCCAGCTCACCACAATCAGCGGGAGCGAGGAATGAGCAGTTCTTC. This translates into CASSPQSAGARNEQFF.

V and J are TRBV4-1 and TRBJ1-1, with D possibly being TRBD1 (5 bases). Trimming removed 0 bases from V and 0 bases from J, with 17 bases in between. This CDR3 has 18 amino acids. Germline CDR1 reads MGHRA; CDR2 reads YSYEKL. CDR3 residues: CASSQDGGRLPMNTEAFF. The CDR3 DNA is TGCGCCAGCAGCCAAGATGGGGGAAGACTACCCATGAACACTGAAGCTTTCTTT.